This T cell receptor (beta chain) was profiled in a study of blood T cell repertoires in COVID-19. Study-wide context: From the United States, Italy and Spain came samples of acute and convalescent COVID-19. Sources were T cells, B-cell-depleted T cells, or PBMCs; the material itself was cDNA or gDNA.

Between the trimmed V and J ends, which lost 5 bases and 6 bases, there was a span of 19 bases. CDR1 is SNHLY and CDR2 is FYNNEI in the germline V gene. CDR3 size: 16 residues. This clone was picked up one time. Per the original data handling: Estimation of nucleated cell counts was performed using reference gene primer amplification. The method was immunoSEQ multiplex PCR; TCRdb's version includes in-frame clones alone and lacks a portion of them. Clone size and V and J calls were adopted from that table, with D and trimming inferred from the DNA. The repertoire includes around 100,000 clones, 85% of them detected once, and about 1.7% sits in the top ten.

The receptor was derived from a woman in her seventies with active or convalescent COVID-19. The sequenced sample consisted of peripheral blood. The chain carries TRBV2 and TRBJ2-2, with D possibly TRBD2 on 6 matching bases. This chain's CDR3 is CASSLKVPGLSGELFF. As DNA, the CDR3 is TGTGCCAGCAGTCTGAAAGTCCCGGGACTTTCCGGGGAGCTGTTTTTT.